One sample yielded the 18 T cell receptor beta chains listed below, sequenced in a study of blood T cell repertoires in COVID-19. Assay used: immunoSEQ multiplex PCR; TCRdb lists only in-frame clones, some missing. The table lists fewer than 350,000 clones, around 85% of them singletons. Sequencing input: PBMCs or T cells enriched from blood (not recorded which). The source is a woman between 35 and 50 years old with acute COVID-19.

This sequence joins TRBV29-1 and TRBJ2-7; 9 nucleotides match TRBD1. Germline CDR1 and CDR2: SQVTM and ANQGSEA. The CDR3 sequence is 12 residues long. The trim removed 7 bases at V and 3 bases at J, leaving 4 bases unmatched. The CDR3 region is CSASTGGYEQYF. The CDR3 DNA sequence: TGCAGCGCCTCGACAGGGGGCTACGAGCAGTACTTC.

The rearrangement links TRBV7-9 to TRBJ2-7, with D possibly matching TRBD1 (6 bases). CDR1 and CDR2 from the germline V gene are SEHNR and FQNEAQ (reference sequence). This CDR3 has 16 residues. Trimming stripped 1 base from V and 2 bases from J, with 15 bases between. CDR3 coding DNA: TGTGCCAGCAGCTTAGTCTCAGGGGAGAGAACCTACGAGCAGTACTTC. It yields the protein CASSLVSGERTYEQYF. The full variable domain, completed using reference TRBV7-9 and TRBJ2-7, is DTGVSQNPRHKITKRGQNVTFRCDPISEHNRLYWYRQTLGQGPEFLTYFQNEAQLEKSRLLSDRFSAERPKGSFSTLEIQRTEQGDSAMYLCASSLVSGERTYEQYFGPGTRLTVT.

V usage is TRBV9 and J usage is TRBJ1-5; 9 nucleotides agree with TRBD1. Germline V gene data show CDR1 as SGDLS and CDR2 as YYNGEE. The CDR3 is 14 amino acids. V was pared by 4 bases and J by 6 bases, with 5 bases of the junction left unmatched. CDR3 sequence (DNA): TGTGCCAGCAGCAGAACAGGGGGCGGTCAGCCCCAGCATTTT. Translation: CASSRTGGGQPQHF.

This clone was observed once. The chain combines TRBV28 with TRBJ1-5; 8 bases match TRBD1. The V gene's germline CDR1 is MDHEN and CDR2 SYDVKM. The CDR3 has 13 residues. Trimming removed 11 bases from V and 5 bases from J; junction bases left unmatched: 8. In DNA form, the CDR3 reads TGTGCCGCAAACAGGGGGTTTTATCAGCCCCAGCATTTT. Protein product: CAANRGFYQPQHF.

Many counts were recorded for this clone. V and J are TRBV10-2 and TRBJ2-1; D unclear. Per germline, CDR1 WSHSY and CDR2 SAAADI. Trimming removed 7 bases at V and 2 bases at J, with 6 bases between. This CDR3 region has 12 residues. CDR3 nucleotides: TGCGCCAGCAACGAGGCCTACAATGAGCAGTTCTTC. Amino acid sequence: CASNEAYNEQFF.

The DNA for the CDR3 is TGTGCCAGCAGTTTAAGCGGGACAAGGTCCTACGAGCAGTACTTC. This sequence encodes CASSLSGTRSYEQYF. The rearrangement joins TRBV28 to TRBJ2-7, with a possible D match to TRBD2 (7 bases). Per germline, CDR1 MDHEN and CDR2 SYDVKM. CDR3 size: 15 residues. V shed 2 bases and J shed 1 base, with 12 bases lying between them.

This chain joins TRBV6-5 and TRBJ2-2, with 9 bases aligning to TRBD1. With V trimmed by 0 bases and J by 4 bases, 3 bases remained unmatched. CDR1 is MNHEY and CDR2 is SVGAGI in the germline V gene. This CDR3 comprises 16 residues. CDR3 region: CASSYSATGGTGELFF. The CDR3 DNA follows: TGTGCCAGCAGTTACTCGGCGACAGGGGGCACCGGGGAGCTGTTTTTT.

J is TRBJ1-1 and V is TRBV7-2, with D perhaps matching TRBD1 (5 bases). Germline CDR1 reads SGHTA; CDR2 reads FQGNSA. The CDR3 is 15 residues long. The V and J ends lost 5 bases and 1 base respectively, with 14 bases between them. In DNA, the CDR3 is TGTGCCAGCAGCCCCCTGGGGGGAAAGAACACTGAAGCTTTCTTT. Amino acid sequence: CASSPLGGKNTEAFF.

This clone was detected once. The chain joins TRBV6-6 to TRBJ1-1; perhaps TRBD1 as D (6 bases). Germline values: CDR1 MNHNY, CDR2 SVGAGI (reference sequence). The CDR3 has 16 residues. V lost 4 bases to trimming and J lost 1 base, with 16 bases between them. CDR3 in DNA: TGTGCCAGCAGTTCCACGTCAACAGGGCCGAACACTGAAGCTTTCTTT. Translating gives CASSSTSTGPNTEAFF.

Only one count was recorded for this clone. The J gene is TRBJ1-6, the V gene TRBV7-9; the match to TRBD1 covers 7 bases. This CDR3 is built from 14 residues. V shed 4 bases and J 6 bases; nucleotides not matched to a gene: 3. Germline assignment: CDR1 SEHNR and CDR2 FQNEAQ (reference sequence). The CDR3 nucleotides are TGTGCCAGCAGCTCCGGGACAGTTAATTCACCCCTCCACTTT. Its translation: CASSSGTVNSPLHF.

The rearrangement uses TRBV11-1 and TRBJ2-3, with 7 bases matching TRBD2. The CDR3 loop spans 15 amino acids. Germline V gene lookup returns CDR1 SGHAT and CDR2 FQDESV (reference sequence). Germline trimming cut 0 bases from V and 1 base from J; bases unmatched to any gene: 1. CDR3 sequence reads: CASSLARGGTDTQYF. CDR3 bases: TGTGCCAGCAGCTTAGCCCGGGGGGGCACAGATACGCAGTATTTT.

The V and J genes are TRBV6-1 and TRBJ1-2; TRBD1 might be the D (5 bases). The CDR3 loop spans 13 amino acids. Germline V gene data show CDR1 as MNHNS and CDR2 as SASEGT. Trimming stripped 2 bases from V and 4 bases from J, with 8 bases between. DNA of the CDR3: TGTGCCAGCAGTGAAAAACAGGCCTATGGCTACACCTTC. It translates to CASSEKQAYGYTF.

V is TRBV7-2 and J is TRBJ1-2; TRBD1 is a possible D gene (5 bases). V lost 1 base, J lost 0 bases, and 15 bases lay in between. The CDR3 covers 17 residues. Germline V CDR1 and CDR2: SGHTA, FQGNSA. The CDR3 sequence is CASSLVAGVRANYGYTF. In DNA form, the CDR3 reads TGTGCCAGCAGCTTAGTTGCGGGGGTGAGGGCTAACTATGGCTACACCTTC.

V usage is TRBV3-1 (or the pseudogene TRBV3-2) and J usage is TRBJ2-5; 7 positions agree with TRBD2. In germline, CDR1 is LGHDT, CDR2 YNNKEL (reference sequence). The CDR3 totals 20 residues. V shed 6 bases and J 6 bases; nucleotides not matched to a gene: 28. The CDR3 nucleotides are TGTGCCAGCAGTAACCCCATTAGTCCTAGGCCCGGGAGGAAGAGGAAGACCCAGTACTTC. As protein: CASSNPISPRPGRKRKTQYF.

The J gene is TRBJ2-5, the V gene TRBV28; TRBD1 aligns across 7 bases. V was pared by 3 bases and J by 2 bases, with 6 bases of the junction left unmatched. Germline V gene sequence: CDR1 MDHEN, CDR2 SYDVKM. There are 15 residues in the CDR3. CDR3 protein: CASSLVGGRQETQYF. In DNA, the CDR3 is TGTGCCAGCAGTTTGGTAGGGGGCAGGCAAGAGACCCAGTACTTC. The entire variable domain, with the rest obtained from reference TRBV28 and TRBJ2-5, is as follows: DVKVTQSSRYLVKRTGEKVFLECVQDMDHENMFWYRQDPGLGLRLIYFSYDVKMKEKGDIPEGYSVSREKKERFSLILESASTNQTSMYLCASSLVGGRQETQYFGPGTRLLVL.

V is TRBV4-3 and J is TRBJ1-2; D gene ambiguous. CDR3 length equals 14 residues. Germline CDR1 reads LGHNA; CDR2 reads YSLEER. V was shortened by 0 bases and J by 4 bases, with 9 bases between the two germline ends. CDR3 amino acids: CASSQDSAGYGYTF. The DNA of the CDR3 is TGCGCCAGCAGCCAAGATTCTGCCGGCTATGGCTACACCTTC.

This clone was detected a few times. The V call is TRBV6-5, the J call TRBJ2-3; D perhaps matches TRBD1 (7 bases). The CDR3 extends over 14 amino acids. Trimming removed 7 bases at V and 1 base at J, with 12 bases between. Germline CDR1 reads MNHEY; CDR2 reads SVGAGI. Written as DNA, the CDR3 is TGTGCCAGCATGGAGGGGGCAGGCACAGATACGCAGTATTTT. Encoded protein: CASMEGAGTDTQYF.

DNA of the CDR3: TGTGCCAGCAGTGCCCACAGGGAAACAGATACGCAGTATTTT. Its translation: CASSAHRETDTQYF. The gene calls are TRBV25-1 and TRBJ2-3; D is perhaps TRBD1 (6 bases). This CDR3 is built from 14 residues. V was trimmed by 4 bases and J by 3 bases, leaving 11 bases between them. The V gene's germline CDR1 is MGHDK and CDR2 SYGVNS.